This T cell receptor (beta chain) was sequenced for a study of identical twins. The study's findings and limits: Interpretation of the results relied on cross-sectional statistical analysis and not on following the same donors.

TCRdb used MiXCR to reprocess the 5' RACE reads, holding one entry per CDR3 protein. The sample records more than 650,000 distinct CDR3 sequences, around 6% being singletons. Concerning this clonotype: Its matching antigen is unknown.

The germline V gene has CDR1 LGHDT and CDR2 YNNKEL (reference sequence). The CDR3 has 14 amino acids. Trimming stripped 4 bases from V and 5 bases from J, with 14 bases between. The receptor's source is a young man in good health. The sample taken for sequencing was naive T cells sorted from blood. The chain carries TRBV3-1 and TRBJ2-5; perhaps TRBD2 as D (6 bases). The CDR3 here is CASSPHGGVETQYF. The CDR3 DNA follows: TGTGCCAGCAGCCCCCACGGGGGAGTCGAGACCCAGTACTTC.